This T cell receptor (beta chain) was recovered during a study of cytomegalovirus exposure and HLA in healthy donors. About the study: Earlier sequencing of 150 million to 200 million T cells yielded 100 million to 140 million unique TCR beta sequences. The early release's HLA-typed donors yielded approximately 81 million unique TCRs. Whole-study findings and limits: As was reported, the HLA-A and HLA-B alleles of most subjects were accurately predicted from TCR beta sequences.

Germline V lookup: CDR1 SEHNR, CDR2 FQNEAQ (reference sequence). Trimming removed 2 bases from V and 2 bases from J; junction bases left unmatched: 9. The CDR3 contains 16 residues. This clone was seen only once. Its antigen remains unidentified. The primer mix had 60 Vbeta and 13 Jbeta primers. Sequencing was performed with immunoSEQ multiplex PCR; in TCRdb, only in-frame clones are kept and a portion is missing. The sample contains under 200,000 clones, over 70% of which appear only once. What was sequenced was PBMCs. The TCR sequence derives from a man younger than 45 in good health and CMV-seronegative. The chain couples TRBV7-9 to TRBJ2-7, with 7 positions matching TRBD1. CDR3 sequence (DNA): TGTGCCAGCAGCTTACTCCTGTCGACAGGGACCTACGAGCAGTACTTC. It translates to CASSLLLSTGTYEQYF. Based on the CDR3 plus reference TRBV7-9 and TRBJ2-7, the full variable domain is DTGVSQNPRHKITKRGQNVTFRCDPISEHNRLYWYRQTLGQGPEFLTYFQNEAQLEKSRLLSDRFSAERPKGSFSTLEIQRTEQGDSAMYLCASSLLLSTGTYEQYFGPGTRLTVT.